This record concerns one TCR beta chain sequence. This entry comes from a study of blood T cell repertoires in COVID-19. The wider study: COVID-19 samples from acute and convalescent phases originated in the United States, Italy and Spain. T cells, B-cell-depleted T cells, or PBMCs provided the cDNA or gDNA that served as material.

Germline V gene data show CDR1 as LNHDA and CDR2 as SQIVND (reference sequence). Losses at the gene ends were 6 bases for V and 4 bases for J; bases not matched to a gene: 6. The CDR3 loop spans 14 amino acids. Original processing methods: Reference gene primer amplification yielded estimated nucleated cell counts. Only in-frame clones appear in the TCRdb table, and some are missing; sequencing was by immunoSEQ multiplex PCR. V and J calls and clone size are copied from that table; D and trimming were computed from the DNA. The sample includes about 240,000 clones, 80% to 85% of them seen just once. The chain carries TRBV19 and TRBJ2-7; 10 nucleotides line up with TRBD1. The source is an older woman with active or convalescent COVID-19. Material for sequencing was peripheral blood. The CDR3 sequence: CASSSPGQGYEQYF. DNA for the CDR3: TGTGCCAGTAGCTCCCCGGGACAGGGGTACGAGCAGTACTTC.